The TCR beta chain under discussion was sequenced for a study of blood T cell repertoires in COVID-19. Study background: COVID-19 samples from acute and convalescent phases originated in the United States, Italy and Spain.

Produced via immunoSEQ multiplex PCR; TCRdb's table is partial and in-frame only. The data contain tens of thousands of clones, 80% to 90% of them seen just once; the ten biggest clones take up approximately 4.6%. Germline V CDR1 and CDR2: MDHEN, SYDVKM. The CDR3 runs 13 residues. V was pared by 6 bases and J by 2 bases, with 9 bases between. The sample consisted of peripheral blood. The source of this sequence is a human donor in a cohort sampled during active COVID-19. The rearrangement uses TRBV28 and TRBJ2-3; D unresolved. CDR3: CASSPEITDTQYF. The CDR3 DNA reads as TGTGCCAGCAGCCCCGAGATCACAGATACGCAGTATTTT.